The 26 T cell receptor beta chains below were found in one sample sequenced in a study of CD8+ T cells in alopecia areata. Isolated RNA was reverse transcribed into cDNA used as the sequencing template. Libraries were prepared by immunoSEQ multiplex PCR; TCRdb keeps only in-frame clonotypes and omits some of them. The sample consists of 80,000 to 100,000 clones, about 45% of them appearing once. The specimen sequenced was CD4+ T cells sorted from blood. Receptors were obtained from a human donor with alopecia areata.

The chain is built from TRBV10-3 and TRBJ2-7; tentative D call: TRBD1 (5 bases). The V and J ends lost 4 bases and 2 bases respectively, with 15 bases between them. Germline lookup yields CDR1 ENHRY and CDR2 SYGVKD. The CDR3 is 15 residues long. The CDR3 DNA reads TGTGCCATCAGTGGACATCAGGGATTAACCTACGAGCAGTACTTC. This translates into CAISGHQGLTYEQYF.

The chain recombines TRBV7-9 with TRBJ2-5; D call uncertain. From germline, CDR1 is SEHNR and CDR2 FQNEAQ (reference sequence). The CDR3 contains 13 residues. Trimming took 5 bases from V and 5 from J, leaving 12 bases between them. CDR3 loop: CASSPDLGETQYF. CDR3 bases: TGTGCCAGCAGCCCCGACTTGGGGGAGACCCAGTACTTC.

The rearrangement joins TRBV25-1 to TRBJ2-3; no clear D. There are 10 residues in the CDR3. V was pared by 8 bases and J by 6 bases, with 6 bases between. Germline CDR1 reads MGHDK; CDR2 reads SYGVNS. CDR3 nucleotides: TGTGCCAGCGAAAGGGATACGCAGTATTTT. This gives the protein CASERDTQYF. Drawing the rest from reference TRBV25-1 and TRBJ2-3, the complete variable domain is EADIYQTPRYLVIGTGKKITLECSQTMGHDKMYWYQQDPGMELHLIHYSYGVNSTEKGDLSSESTVSRIRTEHFPLTLESARPSHTSQYLCASERDTQYFGPGTRLTVL.

The gene calls are TRBV5-1 and TRBJ2-1, with D maybe TRBD2 (6 bases). Germline lookup yields CDR1 SGHRS and CDR2 YFSETQ. V was shortened by 0 bases and J by 8 bases, with 18 bases between the two germline ends. The CDR3 runs to 16 residues. In DNA form, the CDR3 reads TGCGCCAGCAGCTTGGAGGGGAGGCAGGGAGTCGATGAGCAGTTCTTC. It is translated as CASSLEGRQGVDEQFF. The full variable domain, completed using reference TRBV5-1 and TRBJ2-1, is KAGVTQTPRYLIKTRGQQVTLSCSPISGHRSVSWYQQTPGQGLQFLFEYFSETQRNKGNFPGRFSGRQFSNSRSEMNVSTLELGDSALYLCASSLEGRQGVDEQFFGPGTRLTVL.

A few counts support this clone. The rearrangement links TRBV29-1 to TRBJ2-1; 8 positions match TRBD2. The CDR3 runs 17 residues. In germline, CDR1 is SQVTM, CDR2 ANQGSEA. Germline trimming cut 4 bases from V and 9 bases from J; bases unmatched to any gene: 20. This CDR3 reads CSVAGITGAGARSEQFF. CDR3 coding DNA: TGCAGCGTTGCGGGTATCACGGGAGCGGGAGCTAGGAGTGAGCAGTTCTTC.

J is TRBJ2-3 and V is TRBV5-1; TRBD2 aligns across 8 bases. This CDR3 has 14 amino acids. Germline V CDR1 and CDR2: SGHRS, YFSETQ. With 5 bases clipped from V and 0 bases from J, the junction kept 2 bases outside the gene matches. CDR3: CASRPSGSTDTQYF. The CDR3 DNA follows: TGCGCCAGCAGACCTAGCGGGAGCACAGATACGCAGTATTTT.

The chain couples TRBV2 to TRBJ1-5; D unclear. The CDR3 is 14 amino acids. Per germline, CDR1 SNHLY and CDR2 FYNNEI. V lost 3 bases and J 2 bases, leaving 8 bases between the germline ends. CDR3 sequence reads: CASSELMGNQPQHF. The CDR3 bases are TGTGCCAGCAGTGAGCTCATGGGCAATCAGCCCCAGCATTTT. Together with reference TRBV2 and TRBJ1-5, the CDR3 gives the full variable domain: EPEVTQTPSHQVTQMGQEVILRCVPISNHLYFYWYRQILGQKVEFLVSFYNNEISEKSEIFDDQFSVERPDGSNFTLKIRSTKLEDSAMYFCASSELMGNQPQHFGDGTRLSIL.

This clone showed up just a few times. J is TRBJ2-1 and V is TRBV30, with TRBD2 as a possible D gene (6 bases). Germline-derived CDR1 and CDR2 are GTSNPN and SVGIG (reference sequence). Trimming took 0 bases from V and 0 from J, leaving 12 bases between them. The CDR3 consists of 16 residues. CDR3 protein: CAWSVRAGSSYNEQFF. In DNA, the CDR3 is TGTGCCTGGAGTGTACGGGCGGGGAGCTCCTACAATGAGCAGTTCTTC. Supplemented by reference TRBV30 and TRBJ2-1, the full variable domain reads SQTIHQWPATLVQPVGSPLSLECTVEGTSNPNLYWYRQAAGRGLQLLFYSVGIGQISSEVPQNLSASRPQDRQFILSSKKLLLSDSGFYLCAWSVRAGSSYNEQFFGPGTRLTVL.

J is TRBJ1-2 and V is TRBV6-5, with TRBD1 identical over 10 bases. V was pared by 7 bases and J by 7 bases, with 9 bases of the junction left unmatched. Per the germline V gene, CDR1 is MNHEY and CDR2 is SVGAGI. CDR3 length equals 14 residues. CDR3 region: CASTAGTGVRGYTF. The DNA for the CDR3 is TGTGCCAGCACTGCCGGGACAGGGGTGCGTGGCTACACCTTC.

The gene calls are TRBV30 and TRBJ2-7; the D is unclear. Germline loops: CDR1 GTSNPN, CDR2 SVGIG (reference sequence). CDR3 length equals 11 residues. Trimming shortened V by 0 bases and J by 7 bases, and 7 bases separated the two germline ends. The CDR3 DNA sequence: TGTGCCTGGAGTGTAGCCGGTGAGCAGTACTTC. Protein product: CAWSVAGEQYF.

This chain links TRBV29-1 with TRBJ1-2; perhaps TRBD1 as D (6 bases). V was clipped by 5 bases and J by 5 bases, with 15 bases between them. The germline CDR1 and CDR2 sequences are SQVTM and ANQGSEA. The length of the CDR3 is 13 residues. CDR3 nucleotides: TGCAGCGTTCCCGGGGACACCGAATATGGCTACACCTTC. It specifies CSVPGDTEYGYTF.

The J gene is TRBJ1-1, the V gene TRBV29-1, with D unresolved. Trimming cost V 4 bases and J 3 bases, with 12 bases left between them. Germline CDR1 is SQVTM and CDR2 is ANQGSEA. The CDR3 runs 13 residues. CDR3 loop: CSVVGRLDTEAFF. CDR3 in DNA: TGCAGCGTTGTGGGCAGGTTGGACACTGAAGCTTTCTTT.

This clone appeared a few times. This chain uses TRBV29-1 with TRBJ2-5, with TRBD1 matching over 8 bases. The CDR3 extends over 12 amino acids. The V segment lost 8 bases and the J segment 4 bases; nucleotides outside the gene matches: 6. Germline CDR1 SQVTM, CDR2 ANQGSEA. The CDR3 loop reads CSSQGAGETQYF. For the CDR3, the DNA is TGCAGCTCTCAGGGGGCGGGAGAGACCCAGTACTTC.

In this sample, this clone turned up a few times. The J gene is TRBJ2-7, the V gene TRBV29-1, with D possibly TRBD2 on 6 matching bases. The CDR3 runs to 12 residues. V shed 5 bases and J shed 5 bases, with 13 bases lying between them. Germline V gene lookup returns CDR1 SQVTM and CDR2 ANQGSEA. CDR3 in amino acids: CSVHRTTDEQYF. The CDR3 DNA sequence: TGCAGCGTTCATAGGACTACTGACGAGCAGTACTTC.

This clone was seen a handful of times. The chain links TRBV7-2 to TRBJ2-3; 11 bases agree with TRBD2. Per germline, CDR1 SGHTA and CDR2 FQGNSA. There are 17 residues in the CDR3. Trimming cost V 3 bases and J 4 bases; bases outside gene matches: 9. The CDR3 loop is CASSFLAGGNFADTQYF. The CDR3 nucleotides read TGTGCCAGCAGCTTCCTAGCGGGAGGTAATTTTGCAGATACGCAGTATTTT.

The V gene is TRBV5-1, the J gene TRBJ2-1; 7 bases are a match to TRBD1. Germline CDR1 reads SGHRS; CDR2 reads YFSETQ. This CDR3 region has 12 residues. V was pared by 0 bases and J by 14 bases, with 5 bases of the junction left unmatched. DNA of the CDR3: TGCGCCAGCAGCTTGGGACAGGGCCGGGAGTTCTTC. It specifies CASSLGQGREFF.

The CDR3 reads CSVGISNEQFF. CDR3 nucleotides: TGCAGCGTTGGTATCAGCAATGAGCAGTTCTTC. The chain recombines TRBV29-1 with TRBJ2-1, with D unresolved. CDR1 is SQVTM, CDR2 ANQGSEA, per germline. CDR3 size: 11 residues. V was trimmed by 4 bases and J by 6 bases, leaving 7 bases between them.

Here the CDR3 DNA reads TGCAGCGTTATAGGCGCAGATACGCAGTATTTT. Residues: CSVIGADTQYF. V gene TRBV29-1 combines with J gene TRBJ2-3, with no clear D. The V end lost 5 bases, the J end lost 4 bases, and 7 bases lay between the germline ends. The CDR3 is 11 amino acids. The germline CDR1 and CDR2 sequences are SQVTM and ANQGSEA.

J is TRBJ2-3 and V is TRBV27, with no clear D. Germline loops: CDR1 MNHEY, CDR2 SMNVEV (reference sequence). V lost 0 bases to trimming and J lost 6 bases, with 10 bases between them. This CDR3 has 14 amino acids. For the CDR3, the DNA is TGTGCCAGCAGTTTATCCCCTTATGGGGATACGCAGTATTTT. Its translation is CASSLSPYGDTQYF.

The rearrangement links TRBV21-1 to TRBJ2-7; the DNA was not compared with TRBD1, the D call given in the table. TRBV21-1 is a recognized pseudogene. This CDR3 comprises 13 residues. In nucleotides, the CDR3 is TGTGCCATCCACCGGGACAGGGGTCACGAGCAGTACTTC. Translation gives CAIHRDRGHEQYF.

J is TRBJ1-4 and V is TRBV5-4, with 8 bases fitting TRBD1. The V gene's germline CDR1 is SGHNT and CDR2 YYREEE (reference sequence). The CDR3 has 14 amino acids. With 4 bases clipped from V and 8 bases from J, the junction kept 7 bases outside the gene matches. The CDR3 protein is CASSETGVKEKLFF. DNA of the CDR3: TGTGCCAGCAGCGAGACAGGGGTGAAGGAAAAACTGTTTTTT.

V and J are TRBV11-2 and TRBJ2-5; 7 bases line up with TRBD2. Germline-derived CDR1 and CDR2 are SGHAT and FQNNGV. This CDR3 comprises 14 residues. V dropped 7 bases and J dropped 3; count of bases not matched to a gene: 8. The CDR3 DNA is TGTGCCAGCAACGTCCGGGGGGTGAAAGAGACCCAGTACTTC. Translated: CASNVRGVKETQYF.

V and J are TRBV5-1 and TRBJ2-1; 11 nucleotides agree with TRBD1. The V and J ends lost 4 bases and 8 bases, in that order; junction bases with no gene match: 8. The CDR3 totals 15 residues. Germline CDR1 reads SGHRS; CDR2 reads YFSETQ. CDR3 amino acids: CASSLGTGGWDEQFF. In DNA form, the CDR3 reads TGCGCCAGCAGCCTTGGGACAGGGGGGTGGGATGAGCAGTTCTTC.

This clone was observed a few times. The V gene is TRBV29-1, the J gene TRBJ1-4; a possible D gene is TRBD1 (6 bases). The V gene's germline CDR1 is SQVTM and CDR2 ANQGSEA. The length of the CDR3 is 11 residues. V dropped 6 bases and J dropped 8 bases, with 10 bases sitting between them. The CDR3 DNA is TGCAGCGTGGGGGGGCACGAAAAACTGTTTTTT. Residues: CSVGGHEKLFF.

A few counts support this clone. This chain links TRBV5-4 with TRBJ1-1; D is ambiguous. The CDR3 sequence is 14 residues long. CDR1 is SGHNT and CDR2 is YYREEE in the germline V gene (reference sequence). V gave up 0 bases and J gave up 1 base, with 7 bases separating them. This CDR3 reads CASSLEGTNTEAFF. The CDR3 DNA reads TGTGCCAGCAGCTTGGAGGGAACGAACACTGAAGCTTTCTTT.

This clone turned up a few times. This chain connects TRBV4-3 to TRBJ2-7; 11 positions match TRBD2. The CDR3 is made up of 19 amino acids. Germline V gene data show CDR1 as LGHNA and CDR2 as YSLEER. V dropped 1 base and J dropped 3; count of bases not matched to a gene: 14. CDR3 bases: TGCGCCAGCAGCCAAGCACAGAGTTCTCTAGCGGGAGGTTACTACGAGCAGTACTTC. Protein sequence: CASSQAQSSLAGGYYEQYF.